One and the same sample provided the 14 T cell receptor beta chains below, sequenced in a study of shared clonotypes between healthy human individuals. The assay was immunoSEQ multiplex PCR, and TCRdb's table has in-frame clones only and misses some. The table includes roughly 500,000 clones, 90% to 96% detected once. Sequencing used naive CD4+ T cells sorted from blood. Subset here: CD45RA+ positively selected. The origin of the receptors is a woman under 40 in good health.

This chain uses TRBV7-9 with TRBJ2-1; D is unresolved. Looked up from germline, CDR1 is SEHNR and CDR2 is FQNEAQ (reference sequence). This CDR3 is built from 15 residues. V was shortened by 4 bases and J by 8 bases, with 18 bases between the two germline ends. The CDR3 loop reads CASSWQLRPSDEQFF. CDR3 nucleotides: TGTGCCAGCAGCTGGCAACTTCGACCGTCAGATGAGCAGTTCTTC.

This rearrangement joins TRBV11-1 to TRBJ2-7, with TRBD1 matching 7 bases. Trimming at V came to 3 bases and at J to 4 bases, leaving 6 bases not matched to a gene. This CDR3 has 14 amino acids. Germline V gives CDR1 SGHAT, CDR2 FQDESV (reference sequence). The CDR3 protein is CASSFGGQTYEQYF. CDR3 coding DNA: TGTGCCAGCAGCTTTGGGGGACAGACTTACGAGCAGTACTTC.

This chain connects TRBV7-8 to TRBJ1-3; TRBD1 is a possible D gene (6 bases). The ends were cut back, 0 bases at V and 0 bases at J, with 15 bases in the middle. The CDR3 has 18 residues. Germline assignment: CDR1 SGHVS and CDR2 FQNEAQ. In DNA form, the CDR3 reads TGTGCCAGCAGCTTAGCGAGGTGGGGGCCTAGCTCTGGAAACACCATATATTTT. Amino acids: CASSLARWGPSSGNTIYF.

This chain uses TRBV11-2 with TRBJ2-7, with no clear D. In germline, CDR1 is SGHAT, CDR2 FQNNGV. The V and J ends lost 3 bases and 0 bases respectively, with 9 bases between them. This CDR3 spans 14 amino acids. Here the CDR3 DNA reads TGTGCCAGCAGCTTTACGGTCCTCTCCTACGAGCAGTACTTC. Amino acid sequence: CASSFTVLSYEQYF.

This clone has a handful of counts. The chain has TRBV2 and TRBJ1-2; maybe TRBD1 (5 bases). Trimming removed 9 bases from V and 8 bases from J, with 13 bases in between. The CDR3 is 11 residues long. CDR1 SNHLY and CDR2 FYNNEI come from the germline V gene. The CDR3 loop is CARTAGGGYTF. In nucleotides, the CDR3 is TGTGCCAGAACTGCGGGGGGAGGCTACACCTTC.

The rearrangement joins TRBV29-1 to TRBJ2-1; a possible D gene is TRBD2 (5 bases). Germline CDR1 SQVTM, CDR2 ANQGSEA. The CDR3 covers 13 residues. Trimming cost V 0 bases and J 10 bases, with 13 bases left between them. The CDR3 nucleotides are TGCAGCGTTGAAGATCCCATGGGAGACGAGCAGTTCTTC. Protein: CSVEDPMGDEQFF.

V and J are TRBV28 and TRBJ2-4; tentative D call: TRBD2 (6 bases). From germline, CDR1 is MDHEN and CDR2 SYDVKM. This CDR3 spans 15 amino acids. Trimming took 1 base from V and 3 from J, leaving 10 bases between them. In DNA form, the CDR3 reads TGTGCCAGCAGTTTATCGCGGGATAACAAAAACATTCAGTACTTC. It yields the protein CASSLSRDNKNIQYF.

Comments on this clone: Other DNA sequences in the same sample also yield this CDR3. The CDR3 DNA reads as TGTGCCAGCAGCTTGGCTGGGACGAACACCGGGGAGCTGTTTTTT. Encoded protein: CASSLAGTNTGELFF. The V gene is TRBV5-4, the J gene TRBJ2-2; D is ambiguous. V lost 0 bases, J lost 0 bases, and 6 bases lay in between. The CDR3 has 15 residues. The germline CDR1 and CDR2 sequences are SGHNT and YYREEE (reference sequence).

CDR3 region: CASMILSEAFF. CDR3 sequence (DNA): TGTGCCAGCATGATTCTATCTGAAGCTTTCTTT. The J gene is TRBJ1-1, the V gene TRBV28, with D unresolved. The CDR3 spans 11 residues. V was trimmed by 7 bases and J by 6 bases, leaving 9 bases between them. From germline, CDR1 is MDHEN and CDR2 SYDVKM.

In its sample, this clone was seen once. The V call is TRBV5-1, the J call TRBJ1-5, with D perhaps matching TRBD1 (5 bases). Looked up from germline, CDR1 is SGHRS and CDR2 is YFSETQ. The CDR3 is made up of 19 amino acids. Trimming shortened V by 2 bases and J by 6 bases, and 27 bases separated the two germline ends. The CDR3 nucleotides read TGCGCCAGCAGCTTTAACGTCCAGGGTCGGGAGAGGGGATTTCAGCCCCAGCATTTT. It translates to CASSFNVQGRERGFQPQHF.

The rearrangement uses TRBV11-2 and TRBJ2-5, with 13 bases identical to TRBD2. The J call may be in error: the DNA end matches TRBJ2-7 better. The CDR3 contains 16 residues. Per the germline V gene, CDR1 is SGHAT and CDR2 is FQNNGV. The CDR3 DNA reads as TGTGCCAGCAGCTTCCACGGACTAGCGGGAGCAAGCGAGCAGTACTTC. Its protein product is CASSFHGLAGASEQYF.

This chain joins TRBV7-9 and TRBJ1-1, with D uncertain. The CDR3 contains 13 residues. CDR1 and CDR2 (germline): SEHNR, FQNEAQ (reference sequence). V lost 0 bases, J lost 3 bases, and 5 bases lay in between. CDR3 DNA sequence: TGTGCCAGCAGCTTAGCGGAGGACACTGAAGCTTTCTTT. It translates to CASSLAEDTEAFF.

The chain carries TRBV6-1 and TRBJ2-7; no clear D. Trimming removed 7 bases from V and 2 bases from J, with 18 bases in between. Germline CDR1 reads MNHNS; CDR2 reads SASEGT. CDR3 length equals 15 residues. Here the CDR3 reads CASIGLSFNPYEQYF. For the CDR3, the DNA is TGTGCCAGCATTGGTCTCTCCTTTAACCCCTACGAGCAGTACTTC.

V gene TRBV7-2 combines with J gene TRBJ1-2; D possibly corresponds to TRBD1 (5 bases). V lost 3 bases and J 8 bases, leaving 13 bases between the germline ends. Per germline, CDR1 SGHTA and CDR2 FQGNSA. The CDR3 loop spans 13 amino acids. CDR3 in DNA: TGTGCCAGCAGCTTGGGGGGGAGGTCCGGCTACACCTTC. Protein product: CASSLGGRSGYTF.